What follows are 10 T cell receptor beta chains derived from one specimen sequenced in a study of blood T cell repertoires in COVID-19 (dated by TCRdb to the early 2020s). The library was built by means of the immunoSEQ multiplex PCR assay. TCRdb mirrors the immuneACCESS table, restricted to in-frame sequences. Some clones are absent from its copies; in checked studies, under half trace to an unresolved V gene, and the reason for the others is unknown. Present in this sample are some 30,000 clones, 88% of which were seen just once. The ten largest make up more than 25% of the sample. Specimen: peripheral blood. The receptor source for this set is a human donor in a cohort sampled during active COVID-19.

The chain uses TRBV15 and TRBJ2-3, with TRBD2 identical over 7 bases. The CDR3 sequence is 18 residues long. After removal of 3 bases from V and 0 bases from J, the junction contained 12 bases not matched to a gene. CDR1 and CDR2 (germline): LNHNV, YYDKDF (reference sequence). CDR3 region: CATSSGELATSSTDTQYF. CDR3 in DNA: TGTGCCACCAGCAGCGGAGAACTAGCGACCTCTAGCACAGATACGCAGTATTTT.

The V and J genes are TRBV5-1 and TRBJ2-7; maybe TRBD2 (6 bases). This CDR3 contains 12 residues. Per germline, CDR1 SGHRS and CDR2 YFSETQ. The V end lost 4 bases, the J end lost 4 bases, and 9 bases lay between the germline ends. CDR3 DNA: TGCGCCAGCAGCAAGGAGGGTTACGAGCAGTACTTC. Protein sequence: CASSKEGYEQYF.

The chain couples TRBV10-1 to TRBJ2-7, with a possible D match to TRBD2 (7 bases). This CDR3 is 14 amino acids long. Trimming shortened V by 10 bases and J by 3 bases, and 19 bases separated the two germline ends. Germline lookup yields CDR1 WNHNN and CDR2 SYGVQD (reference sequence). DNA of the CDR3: TGCGCCACCGGAGGGGGGGGTGAAGTCTACGAGCAGTACTTC. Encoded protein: CATGGGGEVYEQYF.

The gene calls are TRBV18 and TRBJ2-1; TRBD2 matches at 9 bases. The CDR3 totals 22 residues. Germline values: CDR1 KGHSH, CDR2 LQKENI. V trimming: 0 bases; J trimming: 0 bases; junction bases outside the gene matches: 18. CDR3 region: CASSPPGLSGGFRTHSYNEQFF. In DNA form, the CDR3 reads TGTGCCAGCTCACCACCCGGGCTTAGCGGGGGCTTCCGAACCCACTCCTACAATGAGCAGTTCTTC. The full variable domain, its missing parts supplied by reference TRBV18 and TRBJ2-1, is NAGVMQNPRHLVRRRGQEARLRCSPMKGHSHVYWYRQLPEEGLKFMVYLQKENIIDESGMPKERFSAEFPKEGPSILRIQQVVRGDSAAYFCASSPPGLSGGFRTHSYNEQFFGPGTRLTVL.

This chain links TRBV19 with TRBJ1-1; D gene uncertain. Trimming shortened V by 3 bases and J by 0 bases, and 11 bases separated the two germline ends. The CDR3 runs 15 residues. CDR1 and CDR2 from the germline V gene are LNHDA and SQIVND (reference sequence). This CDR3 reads CASSISPTMNTEAFF. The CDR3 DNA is TGTGCCAGTAGTATTTCGCCAACAATGAACACTGAAGCTTTCTTT.

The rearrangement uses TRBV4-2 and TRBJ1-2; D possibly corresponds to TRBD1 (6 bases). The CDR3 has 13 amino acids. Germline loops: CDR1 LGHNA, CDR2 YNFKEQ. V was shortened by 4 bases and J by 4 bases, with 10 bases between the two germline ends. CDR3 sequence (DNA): TGTGCCAGCAGCCTTGGGGGCGCCTATGGCTACACCTTC. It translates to CASSLGGAYGYTF.

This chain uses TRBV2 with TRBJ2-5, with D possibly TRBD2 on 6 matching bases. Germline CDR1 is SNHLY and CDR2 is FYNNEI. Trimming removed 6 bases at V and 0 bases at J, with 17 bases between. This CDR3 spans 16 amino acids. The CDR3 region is CASRNPGLTYQETQYF. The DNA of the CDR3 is TGTGCCAGCAGGAACCCGGGACTGACGTACCAAGAGACCCAGTACTTC.

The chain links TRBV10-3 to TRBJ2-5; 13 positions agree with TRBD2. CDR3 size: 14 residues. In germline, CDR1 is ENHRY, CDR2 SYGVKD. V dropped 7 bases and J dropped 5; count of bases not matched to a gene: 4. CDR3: CAINGTSGAETQYF. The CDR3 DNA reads TGTGCCATCAATGGGACTAGCGGGGCTGAGACCCAGTACTTC.

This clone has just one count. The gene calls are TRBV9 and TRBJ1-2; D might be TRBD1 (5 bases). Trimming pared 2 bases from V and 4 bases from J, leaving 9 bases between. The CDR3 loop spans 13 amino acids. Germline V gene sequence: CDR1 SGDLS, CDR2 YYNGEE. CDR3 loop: CASSVRAGYGYTF. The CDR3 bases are TGTGCCAGCAGCGTCAGGGCCGGCTATGGCTACACCTTC.

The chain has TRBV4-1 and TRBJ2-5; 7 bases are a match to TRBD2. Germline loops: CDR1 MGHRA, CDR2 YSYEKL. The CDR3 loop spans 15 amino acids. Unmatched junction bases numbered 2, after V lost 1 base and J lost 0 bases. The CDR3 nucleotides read TGCGCCAGCAGCCAAGGGGGAGGGTACCAAGAGACCCAGTACTTC. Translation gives CASSQGGGYQETQYF.